The rows below give T cell receptor beta chains drawn from one sample of a study of control samples from healthy donors and cancer patients. Here immunoSEQ multiplex PCR was the method, and the copy in TCRdb shows in-frame clones only, minus some. The sample holds about 75,000 clones, more than 75% seen once. The sample taken for sequencing was blood. Source of these receptors: a man in his fifties in good health. The CDR3 runs from the conserved cysteine through the conserved F or W. The D gene is left open where the match is weak. Clone size is not always given. Where it is, it says once, few, many or a class for expanded clones.

v_call: TRBV6-5; clone_size: .; d_call: TRBD2; j_call: TRBJ2-1; cdr3_aa: CASSYGTNSYNEQFF; cdr3_nt: TGTGCCAGCAGTTACGGGACTAACTCCTACAATGAGCAGTTCTTC
v_call: TRBV30; clone_size: .; d_call: .; j_call: TRBJ2-4; cdr3_aa: CAWRREIAKNIQYF; cdr3_nt: TGTGCCTGGAGGCGTGAGATAGCCAAAAACATTCAGTACTTC
v_call: TRBV28; clone_size: .; d_call: .; j_call: TRBJ2-7; cdr3_aa: CASSLGFWMGRSSYEQYF; cdr3_nt: TGTGCCAGCAGTTTAGGGTTCTGGATGGGCAGGAGCTCCTACGAGCAGTACTTC
v_call: TRBV10-3; clone_size: .; d_call: TRBD1; j_call: TRBJ2-7; cdr3_aa: CAVNNGDRTYEQYF; cdr3_nt: TGTGCCGTCAACAACGGGGACAGGACCTACGAGCAGTACTTC
v_call: TRBV4-3; clone_size: few; d_call: TRBD1; j_call: TRBJ1-2; cdr3_aa: CASSPSTGGGYGYTF; cdr3_nt: TGCGCCAGCAGCCCGTCGACAGGGGGCGGCTATGGCTACACCTTC
v_call: TRBV7-2; clone_size: .; d_call: .; j_call: TRBJ2-4; cdr3_aa: CASSPEVGRVQYF; cdr3_nt: TGTGCCAGCAGCCCGGAGGTGGGACGGGTTCAGTACTTC
v_call: TRBV19; clone_size: .; d_call: TRBD2; j_call: TRBJ2-5; cdr3_aa: CASRKASGSRGIETQYF; cdr3_nt: TGTGCCAGTCGAAAGGCTAGCGGGAGTCGGGGGATAGAGACCCAGTACTTC
v_call: TRBV2; clone_size: once; d_call: TRBD2; j_call: TRBJ2-5; cdr3_aa: CASSESPSGTGPQYF; cdr3_nt: TGTGCCAGCAGTGAATCTCCTAGCGGGACGGGGCCCCAGTACTTC
v_call: TRBV7-2; clone_size: .; d_call: .; j_call: TRBJ2-7; cdr3_aa: CASSSSQGPYEQYF; cdr3_nt: TGTGCCAGCAGCTCCTCACAGGGTCCCTACGAGCAGTACTTC
v_call: TRBV7-8; clone_size: .; d_call: .; j_call: TRBJ2-7; cdr3_aa: CASSPWDIRSSYEQYF; cdr3_nt: TGTGCCAGCAGCCCGTGGGACATCAGAAGCTCCTACGAGCAGTACTTC
v_call: TRBV7-9; clone_size: .; d_call: .; j_call: TRBJ1-6; cdr3_aa: CASSTEGSPLHF; cdr3_nt: TGTGCCAGCAGCACCGAGGGTTCACCCCTCCACTTT
v_call: TRBV6-2/TRBV6-3; clone_size: .; d_call: .; j_call: TRBJ1-5; cdr3_aa: CASSYFRLSNQPQHF; cdr3_nt: TGTGCCAGCAGTTACTTTCGGTTAAGCAATCAGCCCCAGCATTTT
v_call: TRBV12-3/TRBV12-4; clone_size: .; d_call: .; j_call: TRBJ2-7; cdr3_aa: CASRGGEREQYF; cdr3_nt: TGTGCCAGCAGAGGGGGGGAGCGCGAGCAGTACTTC
v_call: TRBV7-2; clone_size: few; d_call: .; j_call: TRBJ1-1; cdr3_aa: CASSLASDTEAFF; cdr3_nt: TGTGCCAGCAGCTTAGCGAGCGACACTGAAGCTTTCTTT
v_call: TRBV4-3; clone_size: .; d_call: .; j_call: TRBJ2-7; cdr3_aa: CASSQSSRGGFGQYF; cdr3_nt: TGCGCCAGCAGCCAATCCTCCAGGGGCGGGTTCGGGCAGTACTTC
v_call: TRBV3-1/TRBV3-2; clone_size: .; d_call: TRBD2; j_call: TRBJ2-1; cdr3_aa: CASSRRGTRLALEQFF; cdr3_nt: TGTGCCAGCAGCCGCAGAGGGACAAGACTAGCGTTGGAGCAGTTCTTC
v_call: TRBV5-1; clone_size: once; d_call: TRBD2; j_call: TRBJ2-3; cdr3_aa: CASSLEGLATDTQYF; cdr3_nt: TGCGCCAGCAGCTTGGAAGGACTAGCCACAGATACGCAGTATTTT
v_call: TRBV30; clone_size: few; d_call: TRBD1; j_call: TRBJ2-7; cdr3_aa: CAWSSGQGDYEQYF; cdr3_nt: TGTGCCTGGAGTTCGGGACAGGGAGACTACGAGCAGTACTTC
v_call: TRBV12-3/TRBV12-4; clone_size: .; d_call: .; j_call: TRBJ1-2; cdr3_aa: CASSPPDRSGYTF; cdr3_nt: TGTGCCAGCAGTCCCCCGGACAGATCTGGCTACACCTTC
v_call: TRBV6-5; clone_size: .; d_call: .; j_call: TRBJ2-7; cdr3_aa: CASSYSASRGRYEQYF; cdr3_nt: TGTGCCAGCAGTTACTCGGCTAGCAGGGGTCGCTACGAGCAGTACTTC
v_call: TRBV6-5; clone_size: .; d_call: .; j_call: TRBJ2-5; cdr3_aa: CASSRQFQETQYF; cdr3_nt: TGTGCCAGCAGTCGACAGTTCCAAGAGACCCAGTACTTC
v_call: TRBV5-1; clone_size: .; d_call: .; j_call: TRBJ2-3; cdr3_aa: CASSLRTGVVTDTQYF; cdr3_nt: TGCGCCAGCAGCTTGCGTACGGGAGTGGTAACAGATACGCAGTATTTT
v_call: TRBV5-1; clone_size: once; d_call: TRBD2; j_call: TRBJ2-1; cdr3_aa: CASSRTSGNEQFF; cdr3_nt: TGCGCCAGCAGCCGGACTAGCGGCAATGAGCAGTTCTTC
v_call: TRBV6-2/TRBV6-3; clone_size: .; d_call: .; j_call: TRBJ1-5; cdr3_aa: CASSYSKSRKGLRETNQPQHF; cdr3_nt: TGTGCCAGCAGTTACTCGAAGTCGAGAAAGGGCTTGCGGGAAACCAATCAGCCCCAGCATTTT
v_call: TRBV4-2; clone_size: .; d_call: .; j_call: TRBJ2-1; cdr3_aa: CASSSETPNSYNEQFF; cdr3_nt: TGTGCCAGCAGCTCGGAGACTCCGAACTCCTACAATGAGCAGTTCTTC
v_call: TRBV4-3; clone_size: .; d_call: .; j_call: TRBJ2-1; cdr3_aa: CASSQDRQGGEQFF; cdr3_nt: TGCGCCAGCAGCCAAGATAGGCAGGGAGGTGAGCAGTTCTTC
v_call: TRBV7-2; clone_size: few; d_call: TRBD2; j_call: TRBJ2-3; cdr3_aa: CASRASGSTDTQYF; cdr3_nt: TGTGCCAGCAGGGCTAGCGGAAGCACAGATACGCAGTATTTT
v_call: TRBV9; clone_size: .; d_call: .; j_call: TRBJ2-3; cdr3_aa: CASSPWGTDTQYF; cdr3_nt: TGTGCCAGCAGCCCTTGGGGAACAGATACGCAGTATTTT
v_call: TRBV11-3; clone_size: .; d_call: TRBD1; j_call: TRBJ2-7; cdr3_aa: CASSPDGTVTYEQYF; cdr3_nt: TGTGCCAGCAGCCCGGACGGGACAGTTACCTACGAGCAGTACTTC
v_call: TRBV27; clone_size: once; d_call: .; j_call: TRBJ2-3; cdr3_aa: CASSQSRGFTDTQYF; cdr3_nt: TGTGCCAGCAGTCAATCCCGGGGTTTCACAGATACGCAGTATTTT
v_call: TRBV12-3/TRBV12-4; clone_size: .; d_call: TRBD1; j_call: TRBJ2-7; cdr3_aa: CASSGQGAREQYF; cdr3_nt: TGTGCCAGCAGTGGACAGGGGGCACGGGAGCAGTACTTC
v_call: TRBV24-1; clone_size: .; d_call: TRBD1; j_call: TRBJ2-5; cdr3_aa: CATSDLGQGARETQYF; cdr3_nt: TGTGCCACCAGTGACTTGGGACAGGGGGCTCGGGAGACCCAGTACTTC
v_call: TRBV5-6; clone_size: .; d_call: .; j_call: TRBJ2-7; cdr3_aa: CASSPRVGRGTYEQYF; cdr3_nt: TGTGCCAGCAGCCCGCGGGTGGGCAGGGGTACCTACGAGCAGTACTTC
v_call: TRBV11-2; clone_size: .; d_call: .; j_call: TRBJ2-1; cdr3_aa: CASSLLGGKGEQFF; cdr3_nt: TGTGCCAGCAGCTTACTGGGCGGGAAGGGTGAGCAGTTCTTC
v_call: TRBV5-1; clone_size: .; d_call: .; j_call: TRBJ1-4; cdr3_aa: CASRDLGRANEKLFF; cdr3_nt: TGCGCCAGCAGGGATTTAGGGAGAGCTAATGAAAAACTGTTTTTT
v_call: TRBV10-3; clone_size: .; d_call: TRBD1; j_call: TRBJ1-3; cdr3_aa: CAISESQRQGARGNTIYF; cdr3_nt: TGTGCCATCAGTGAGTCCCAACGACAGGGGGCAAGGGGAAACACCATATATTTT
v_call: TRBV5-6; clone_size: .; d_call: .; j_call: TRBJ1-1; cdr3_aa: CASSLPQGREAFF; cdr3_nt: TGTGCCAGCAGCTTGCCTCAGGGGCGCGAAGCTTTCTTT
v_call: TRBV9; clone_size: .; d_call: .; j_call: TRBJ1-1; cdr3_aa: CASSVKGNTEAFF; cdr3_nt: TGTGCCAGCAGCGTAAAGGGGAACACTGAAGCTTTCTTT
v_call: TRBV20-1; clone_size: .; d_call: .; j_call: TRBJ2-1; cdr3_aa: CSASNFQAAYNEQFF; cdr3_nt: TGCAGTGCTAGTAACTTTCAGGCCGCCTACAATGAGCAGTTCTTC
v_call: TRBV6-4; clone_size: .; d_call: TRBD1; j_call: TRBJ1-5; cdr3_aa: CASSPDREQPQHF; cdr3_nt: TGTGCCAGCAGTCCGGACAGGGAACAGCCCCAGCATTTT
v_call: TRBV14; clone_size: once; d_call: .; j_call: TRBJ2-5; cdr3_aa: CASSQRGGLRQETQYF; cdr3_nt: TGTGCCAGCAGCCAGCGCGGAGGACTGAGGCAAGAGACCCAGTACTTC
v_call: TRBV9; clone_size: .; d_call: TRBD1; j_call: TRBJ1-6; cdr3_aa: CARLTGEHSPLHF; cdr3_nt: TGTGCCAGACTGACAGGGGAGCATTCACCCCTCCACTTT
v_call: TRBV6-2/TRBV6-3; clone_size: .; d_call: .; j_call: TRBJ1-1; cdr3_aa: CASSYPRESSTEAFF; cdr3_nt: TGTGCCAGCAGTTATCCAAGAGAATCGAGCACTGAAGCTTTCTTT
v_call: TRBV7-2; clone_size: .; d_call: .; j_call: TRBJ2-2; cdr3_aa: CASSLRGTNTGELFF; cdr3_nt: TGTGCCAGCAGCTTAAGGGGTACGAACACCGGGGAGCTGTTTTTT